This T cell receptor beta chain stems from a study of T cell changes during pregnancy in multiple sclerosis. Sequencing used immunoSEQ multiplex PCR; TCRdb keeps in-frame clones, though not all of them. The table records 25,000 to 30,000 clones, 89% of them present only once. This CDR3 is built from 14 residues. The V end was cut by 2 bases, the J end by 5 bases, with 11 bases between. Looked up from germline, CDR1 is SNHLY and CDR2 is FYNNEI. Sequenced material: CD4+ T cells from peripheral blood mononuclear cells, taken in the first trimester of pregnancy. The V gene is TRBV2, the J gene TRBJ2-3; D possibly corresponds to TRBD2 (5 bases). This TCR was sampled from a female donor in good health, enrolled as a control in a pregnancy study. CDR3 DNA sequence: TGTGCCAGCAGTGAAACCCTAGCAGGAGATACGCAGTATTTT. It translates to CASSETLAGDTQYF. Supplemented by reference TRBV2 and TRBJ2-3, the full variable domain reads EPEVTQTPSHQVTQMGQEVILRCVPISNHLYFYWYRQILGQKVEFLVSFYNNEISEKSEIFDDQFSVERPDGSNFTLKIRSTKLEDSAMYFCASSETLAGDTQYFGPGTRLTVL.